One and the same sample provided the 8 T cell receptor beta chains below, sequenced in a study of OX40 agonist ivuxolimab in advanced cancers. Using immunoSEQ multiplex PCR, the repertoire was profiled, and TCRdb retains in-frame clones only, with some absent. The data hold some 15,000 clones, with approximately 80% observed a single time. Sequencing used CD4+ or CD8+ T cells sorted from blood, obtained in a trial of the OX40 agonist ivuxolimab. All receptors derive from an adult with an advanced solid tumor such as melanoma, head and neck, liver or kidney cancer.

This clone has only one observation. The CDR3 nucleotides read TGCGCCAGCAGCCCCGGACGTTTTTCCTCCTACGAGCAGTACTTC. Translating it yields CASSPGRFSSYEQYF. V is TRBV4-3 and J is TRBJ2-7; D not resolved. Trimming removed 4 bases at V and 0 bases at J, with 13 bases between. Germline V gene lookup returns CDR1 LGHNA and CDR2 YSLEER. The CDR3 runs 15 residues.

The chain links TRBV4-1 to TRBJ2-7; 12 nucleotides agree with TRBD1. Germline V gene data show CDR1 as MGHRA and CDR2 as YSYEKL. This CDR3 region has 17 residues. Trimming removed 0 bases from V and 5 bases from J; junction bases left unmatched: 8. The CDR3 nucleotides are TGCGCCAGCAGCCAAGAGGGAGGGACAGGGGGCGGACACGAGCAGTACTTC. Translation gives CASSQEGGTGGGHEQYF.

V gene TRBV2 combines with J gene TRBJ1-6; D call uncertain. There are 13 residues in the CDR3. Germline assignment: CDR1 SNHLY and CDR2 FYNNEI. V lost 2 bases, J lost 8 bases, and 7 bases lay in between. CDR3 in DNA: TGTGCCAGCAGTGAATGGAAGGATTCACCCCTCCACTTT. It translates to CASSEWKDSPLHF.

This clone came up a few times. V usage is TRBV30 and J usage is TRBJ1-1; 9 bases are shared with TRBD1. CDR1 GTSNPN and CDR2 SVGIG come from the germline V gene (reference sequence). V shed 4 bases, J shed 0 bases, and the junction held 6 bases outside the gene matches. The CDR3 contains 15 residues. This chain's CDR3 is CAWTAGTGMNTEAFF. The CDR3 bases are TGTGCCTGGACCGCCGGGACAGGGATGAACACTGAAGCTTTCTTT.

This sequence joins TRBV27 and TRBJ2-1; 9 bases agree with TRBD2. CDR3 size: 16 residues. Germline loops: CDR1 MNHEY, CDR2 SMNVEV (reference sequence). V was pared by 8 bases and J by 4 bases, with 12 bases of the junction left unmatched. This chain's CDR3 is CASQRLAASSYNEQFF. In nucleotides, the CDR3 is TGTGCCAGCCAGCGACTAGCGGCTTCCTCATACAATGAGCAGTTCTTC.

This clone showed up just once. The chain uses TRBV7-6 and TRBJ1-6; the D is unclear. CDR1 is SGHVS and CDR2 is FNYEAQ in the germline V gene. The germline V and J ends were trimmed by 1 base and 0 bases, with 13 bases remaining between them. This CDR3 comprises 18 residues. The CDR3 sequence: CASSLGPKSSSYNSPLHF. The CDR3 DNA is TGTGCCAGCAGCTTAGGACCGAAGTCGAGCTCCTATAATTCACCCCTCCACTTT. Supplemented by reference TRBV7-6 and TRBJ1-6, the full variable domain reads GAGVSQSPRYKVTKRGQDVALRCDPISGHVSLYWYRQALGQGPEFLTYFNYEAQQDKSGLPNDRFSAERPEGSISTLTIQRTEQRDSAMYRCASSLGPKSSSYNSPLHFGNGTRLTVT.

V is TRBV7-9 and J is TRBJ2-5, with 8 nucleotides matching TRBD1. The CDR3 is 15 amino acids. V trimming: 3 bases; J trimming: 0 bases; junction bases outside the gene matches: 3. Looked up from germline, CDR1 is SEHNR and CDR2 is FQNEAQ (reference sequence). CDR3 DNA sequence: TGTGCCAGCAGCTTTTTGGACAGGGACCAAGAGACCCAGTACTTC. Protein sequence: CASSFLDRDQETQYF.

The chain uses TRBV30 and TRBJ2-2; no definite D call. The CDR3 has 10 residues. V was pared by 8 bases and J by 3 bases, with 4 bases between. In germline, CDR1 is GTSNPN, CDR2 SVGIG (reference sequence). This CDR3 is CAGYTGELFF. The CDR3, as DNA: TGTGCCGGGTACACCGGGGAGCTGTTTTTT.